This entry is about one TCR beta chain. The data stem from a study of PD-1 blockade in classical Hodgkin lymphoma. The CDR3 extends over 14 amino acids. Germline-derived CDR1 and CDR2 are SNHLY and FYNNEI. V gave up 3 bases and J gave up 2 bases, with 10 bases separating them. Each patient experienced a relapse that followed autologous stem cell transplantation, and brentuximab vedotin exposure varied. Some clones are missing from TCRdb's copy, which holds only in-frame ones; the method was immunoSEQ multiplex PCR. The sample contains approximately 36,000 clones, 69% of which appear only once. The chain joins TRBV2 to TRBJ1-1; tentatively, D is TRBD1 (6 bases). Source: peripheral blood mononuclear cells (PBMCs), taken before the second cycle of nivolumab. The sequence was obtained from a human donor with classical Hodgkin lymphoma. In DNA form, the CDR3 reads TGTGCCAGCAGTGAGCAGGGGATTAACACTGAAGCTTTCTTT. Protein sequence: CASSEQGINTEAFF.